This T cell receptor (beta chain) comes out of a study of T cell repertoires in cytomegalovirus infection. Overall study findings and caveats: HLA-C-restricted CMV-specific TCR beta clonotypes were dominant in the ex vivo response.

This clonotype has ten or more counts. Antigen specificity is unknown. This CDR3 is 15 amino acids long. The ends were cut back, 5 bases at V and 3 bases at J, with 16 bases in the middle. Germline assignment: CDR1 SGHTA and CDR2 FQGNSA. TCRdb re-called the reads with MiXCR, one entry per CDR3 protein. This sample has 250,000 to 300,000 distinct CDR3 sequences, with approximately 9.1% found just once. The TCR was taken from a human donor in good health (CMV status not recorded). Some clones in this sample may be carry-over from other donors' samples. V and J are TRBV7-2 and TRBJ1-1; possibly TRBD1 for D (5 bases). The source material was PBMCs. The DNA for the CDR3 is TGTGCCAGCAGCCAACAGGTTTTCGGGGACACTGAAGCTTTCTTT. This encodes CASSQQVFGDTEAFF.